Listed below are T cell receptor beta chains from one sample, sequenced in a study of shared clonotypes between healthy human individuals. Profiling relied on immunoSEQ multiplex PCR, and the TCRdb table lists in-frame clones only, not all of them. The data show hundreds of thousands of clones, about 96% seen once. What was sequenced was naive CD8+ T cells sorted from blood. Receptor source: a man younger than 40 in good health. Both conserved end residues are part of each CDR3. D genes are given only for firm matches.

J gene	D gene	V gene	CDR3 protein	CDR3 DNA
TRBJ2-1	NA	TRBV7-9	CASSSSPSSYNEQFF	TGTGCCAGCAGTTCCAGCCCCAGCTCCTACAATGAGCAGTTCTTC
TRBJ2-3	NA	TRBV6-5	CASSYGAGRTDTQYF	TGTGCCAGCAGTTACGGGGCAGGCCGCACAGATACGCAGTATTTT
TRBJ1-5	NA	TRBV2	CASSGLGNQPQHF	TGTGCCAGCAGTGGCCTCGGCAATCAGCCCCAGCATTTT
TRBJ1-4	NA	TRBV5-1	CASSAYRDNEKLFF	TGCGCCAGCAGCGCCTACAGGGATAATGAAAAACTGTTTTTT
TRBJ2-3	NA	TRBV7-9	CASSLLKKDTQYF	TGTGCCAGCAGCTTACTCAAGAAAGATACGCAGTATTTT
TRBJ2-7	TRBD1	TRBV7-6	CASSAWTGAPDEQYF	TGTGCCAGCAGCGCCTGGACAGGGGCTCCCGACGAGCAGTACTTC
TRBJ2-7	NA	TRBV27	CASSSRGLTYEQYF	TGTGCCAGCAGTTCACGGGGGTTGACCTACGAGCAGTACTTC
TRBJ2-7	NA	TRBV5-5	CASSDSTGNSAVQYF	TGTGCCAGCAGCGATAGCACAGGGAATTCCGCAGTGCAGTACTTC
TRBJ2-1	NA	TRBV14	CASREYGRDEQFF	TGTGCCAGCAGGGAATACGGACGGGATGAGCAGTTCTTC
TRBJ2-1	NA	TRBV7-6	CASSLTPQMEQFF	TGTGCCAGCAGCTTAACCCCCCAGATGGAGCAGTTCTTC
TRBJ2-3	NA	TRBV4-1	CASSQVGRGTDTQYF	TGCGCCAGCAGCCAAGTAGGGCGGGGCACAGATACGCAGTATTTT
TRBJ2-7	TRBD1	TRBV14	CASSQGGEQYF	TGTGCCAGCTCACAGGGGGGTGAGCAGTACTTC
TRBJ1-2	NA	TRBV7-9	CASSLKNLWSETNYGYTF	TGTGCCAGCAGCTTAAAAAATCTTTGGTCTGAAACTAACTATGGCTACACCTTC
TRBJ1-5	NA	TRBV27	CASSLGGAGQPQHF	TGTGCCAGCAGTTTAGGGGGCGCGGGTCAGCCCCAGCATTTT
TRBJ2-6	NA	TRBV5-4	CATREGILGSGANVLTF	TGTGCCACCAGAGAGGGTATTTTAGGCTCTGGGGCCAACGTCCTGACTTTC
TRBJ2-5	NA	TRBV10-1	CASHPYQETQYF	TGCGCCAGCCACCCGTACCAAGAGACCCAGTACTTC
TRBJ2-3	TRBD2	TRBV28	CASSLGLAGGPQYF	TGTGCCAGCAGTTTGGGACTAGCGGGAGGACCGCAGTATTTT
TRBJ1-4	TRBD1	TRBV7-2	CASSGTGGKEKLFF	TGTGCCAGCAGCGGGACAGGGGGGAAAGAAAAACTGTTTTTT
TRBJ1-5	NA	TRBV4-3	CASSQDPLVEGDNQPQHF	TGCGCCAGCAGCCAAGACCCCCTAGTTGAAGGAGACAATCAGCCCCAGCATTTT
TRBJ2-6	NA	TRBV29-1	CSVEDFSAAGANVLTF	TGCAGCGTTGAAGATTTCTCCGCGGCGGGTGCCAACGTCCTGACTTTC
TRBJ2-3	TRBD2	TRBV5-4	CASSLSAGGSTDTQYF	TGTGCCAGCAGCTTGTCGGCGGGAGGGAGCACAGATACGCAGTATTTT
TRBJ1-1	NA	TRBV11-2	CASSLDLGGNTEAFF	TGTGCCAGCAGCTTAGACCTTGGGGGGAACACTGAAGCTTTCTTT
TRBJ2-7	NA	TRBV10-3	CATREVSSYEQYF	TGTGCCACAAGAGAAGTGAGCTCCTACGAGCAGTACTTC
TRBJ2-3	NA	TRBV7-2	CASSPLWGTDTQYF	TGTGCCAGCAGCCCTCTATGGGGCACAGATACGCAGTATTTT